A selection of T cell receptor beta chains follows, all from one sample in a study of blood T cell repertoires in COVID-19. Profiled with immunoSEQ multiplex PCR; TCRdb holds only in-frame clones, not every one. The sample consists of some 190,000 clones, around 85% of them appearing once. The sequenced sample consisted of peripheral blood. These receptors were collected from a man aged 60 to 75 with acute or convalescent COVID-19. CDR3s include the opening cysteine and the closing phenylalanine or tryptophan. Each record gives: J gene, D gene, clone size, V gene, CDR3 protein, CDR3 DNA. A D gene is named only where the DNA matches it firmly. Only some rows state a clone size, as once, few, many or a class for expanded clones.

TRBJ2-3	NA	few	TRBV5-1	CASSLGGSTDTQYF	TGCGCCAGCAGCTTGGGAGGGAGCACAGATACGCAGTATTTT
TRBJ2-1	TRBD2	once	TRBV7-9	CASSAGGGEQFF	TGTGCCAGCAGCGCGGGCGGGGGTGAGCAGTTCTTC
TRBJ2-7	NA	NA	TRBV6-6	CASSYSIRSSGEQYF	TGTGCCAGCAGTTACTCGATACGGTCATCGGGTGAGCAGTACTTC
TRBJ2-3	TRBD2	NA	TRBV3-1/TRBV3-2	CASSQAVCGTRGTQYF	TGTGCCAGCAGCCAAGCGGTTTGCGGGACTAGGGGCACGCAGTATTTT
TRBJ2-2	TRBD2	NA	TRBV19	CASSMGGLAPGELFF	TGTGCCAGTAGTATGGGGGGACTAGCCCCCGGGGAGCTGTTTTTT
TRBJ1-6	NA	NA	TRBV3-1/TRBV3-2	CASQRGVGTNSPLHF	TGTGCCAGCCAACGGGGGGTCGGTACAAATTCACCCCTCCACTTT
TRBJ2-3	NA	once	TRBV29-1	CSVVDTSRDTQYF	TGCAGCGTTGTAGACACGTCTCGGGATACGCAGTATTTT
TRBJ1-1	NA	NA	TRBV6-2/TRBV6-3	CASSYVGGAFF	TGTGCCAGCAGTTATGTGGGAGGAGCTTTCTTT
TRBJ1-2	TRBD1	NA	TRBV5-1	CASSLEGQGARGYTF	TGCGCCAGCAGCTTGGAGGGGCAGGGGGCGAGGGGCTACACCTTC
TRBJ2-7	TRBD2	NA	TRBV29-1	CSVRDAVAGPSYEQYF	TGCAGCGTGAGGGATGCTGTAGCGGGGCCCTCCTACGAGCAGTACTTC
TRBJ2-3	NA	NA	TRBV7-3	CASSGNTDTQYF	TGTGCCAGCAGCGGCAACACAGATACGCAGTATTTT
TRBJ2-3	TRBD2	NA	TRBV27	CASSDGLAGRDTQYF	TGTGCCAGCAGTGACGGACTAGCGGGGCGGGATACGCAGTATTTT
TRBJ1-1	NA	NA	TRBV5-6	CASSFRSGNTEAFF	TGTGCCAGCAGCTTCCGCAGTGGGAACACTGAAGCTTTCTTT
TRBJ2-2	NA	once	TRBV5-6	CASSFRVYDTGELFF	TGTGCCAGCAGCTTCCGGGTATACGACACCGGGGAGCTGTTTTTT
TRBJ1-5	TRBD1	few	TRBV5-4	CASSLDRGRYQPQHF	TGTGCCAGCAGCTTGGACAGGGGGCGGTATCAGCCCCAGCATTTT
TRBJ2-7	NA	NA	TRBV19	CARRDSSSYEQYF	TGTGCCAGACGGGACTCGAGCTCCTACGAGCAGTACTTC
TRBJ2-7	TRBD2	NA	TRBV7-9	CASSYIAGVNEQYF	TGTGCCAGCAGCTACATAGCGGGAGTAAACGAGCAGTACTTC
TRBJ1-4	NA	few	TRBV28	CASKVGGNNEKLFF	TGTGCCAGCAAGGTGGGAGGTAATAATGAAAAACTGTTTTTT
TRBJ1-2	TRBD1	NA	TRBV3-1/TRBV3-2	CASSQEGTGVFGYTF	TGTGCCAGCAGCCAAGAAGGGACAGGGGTTTTTGGCTACACCTTC
TRBJ1-3	NA	few	TRBV3-1/TRBV3-2	CASSQDRGTGNTIYF	TGTGCCAGCAGCCAAGACAGGGGCACTGGAAACACCATATATTTT
TRBJ1-1	NA	NA	TRBV18	CASSLTGSTEAFF	TGTGCCAGCTCACTCACAGGGAGCACTGAAGCTTTCTTT
TRBJ2-3	NA	NA	TRBV27	CASSLSSPSTRYF	TGTGCCAGCAGTTTATCCTCCCCCTCCACGCGGTATTTT
TRBJ2-1	TRBD1	NA	TRBV5-1	CASSSQGAYNEQFF	TGCGCCAGCAGTTCCCAGGGGGCCTACAATGAGCAGTTCTTC
TRBJ2-1	TRBD2	NA	TRBV9	CASSDSGREIEQFF	TGTGCCAGCAGCGACTCGGGGCGGGAGATTGAGCAGTTCTTC
TRBJ1-1	NA	once	TRBV19	CASSSGGAGPNTEAFF	TGTGCCAGTAGTTCGGGAGGGGCAGGCCCGAACACTGAAGCTTTCTTT
TRBJ1-2	NA	NA	TRBV5-1	CASSLGQKAYGYTF	TGCGCCAGCAGCTTGGGACAGAAAGCCTATGGCTACACCTTC
TRBJ1-1	NA	NA	TRBV7-2	CASSFRSNTEAFF	TGTGCCAGCAGCTTTCGAAGCAACACTGAAGCTTTCTTT
TRBJ2-1	NA	once	TRBV3-1/TRBV3-2	CASSQEDQGGQFF	TGTGCCAGCAGCCAAGAGGACCAGGGGGGGCAGTTCTTC
TRBJ1-5	NA	NA	TRBV27	CASSLMPGDNQPQHF	TGTGCCAGCAGTTTAATGCCAGGGGATAATCAGCCCCAGCATTTT
TRBJ1-1	NA	NA	TRBV30	CAWSKGTGAFF	TGTGCCTGGTCAAAAGGAACGGGGGCTTTCTTT
TRBJ2-1	NA	once	TRBV7-8	CASSARVSYNEQFF	TGTGCCAGCAGCGCTCGAGTCTCCTACAATGAGCAGTTCTTC
TRBJ2-2	NA	NA	TRBV6-5	CASSTTRVKAGELFF	TGTGCCAGCAGTACTACTAGGGTCAAGGCCGGGGAGCTGTTTTTT
TRBJ1-1	NA	NA	TRBV15	CATRGKAGMNTEAFF	TGTGCCACCAGAGGAAAAGCAGGGATGAACACTGAAGCTTTCTTT
TRBJ2-5	TRBD1	NA	TRBV18	CASSPGTGPQETQYF	TGTGCCAGCTCACCAGGGACAGGGCCGCAAGAGACCCAGTACTTC
TRBJ2-1	TRBD2	NA	TRBV19	CASSIGRTRSSYNEQFF	TGTGCCAGTAGTATAGGACGGACTAGAAGCTCCTACAATGAGCAGTTCTTC
TRBJ1-3	NA	NA	TRBV7-2	CASSLGAGGNTIYF	TGTGCCAGCAGCTTAGGGGCAGGTGGAAACACCATATATTTT
TRBJ2-7	TRBD1	NA	TRBV9	CASSLKTGGGEQYF	TGTGCCAGCAGCCTAAAGACAGGGGGTGGCGAGCAGTACTTC
TRBJ2-5	TRBD1	NA	TRBV2	CASSESTGKETQYF	TGTGCCAGCAGTGAATCGACAGGGAAGGAGACCCAGTACTTC
TRBJ2-7	NA	NA	TRBV7-8	CASSLEGRWEYEQYF	TGTGCCAGCAGCTTAGAAGGGAGATGGGAGTACGAGCAGTACTTC
TRBJ2-1	TRBD2	once	TRBV9	CASSVAGGRAVNEQFF	TGTGCCAGCAGCGTAGCTGGCGGGAGGGCCGTCAATGAGCAGTTCTTC
TRBJ2-7	TRBD1	NA	TRBV11-2	CASSLYPRGLTYEQYF	TGTGCCAGCAGCTTATACCCCAGGGGGTTAACCTACGAGCAGTACTTC
TRBJ2-2	TRBD1	NA	TRBV5-1	CASAGTGATGELFF	TGCGCCAGCGCCGGGACAGGGGCCACCGGGGAGCTGTTTTTT
TRBJ1-2	TRBD1	NA	TRBV6-2/TRBV6-3	CASSSTGRNYGYTF	TGTGCCAGCAGCTCGACAGGGCGTAACTATGGCTACACCTTC
TRBJ2-1	TRBD1	NA	TRBV10-3	CATTWTGGYNEQFF	TGTGCCACCACCTGGACAGGGGGCTACAATGAGCAGTTCTTC
TRBJ1-4	TRBD1	NA	TRBV2	CASSGPGTGIITEKLFF	TGTGCCAGCAGTGGTCCTGGGACAGGAATTATTACTGAAAAACTGTTTTTT
TRBJ2-7	NA	once	TRBV11-2	CASSLAAGAGYEQYF	TGTGCCAGCAGCTTAGCCGCGGGGGCGGGTTACGAGCAGTACTTC
TRBJ2-5	NA	NA	TRBV15	CATSRRGGDKTQYF	TGTGCCACCAGCAGGAGGGGGGGAGATAAGACCCAGTACTTC
TRBJ2-3	NA	NA	TRBV7-2	CASSFSGGTDTQYF	TGTGCCAGCAGCTTTTCGGGGGGCACAGATACGCAGTATTTT
TRBJ2-1	TRBD2	NA	TRBV5-4	CASSRTSGAPNEQFF	TGTGCCAGCAGCAGGACTAGCGGGGCTCCCAATGAGCAGTTCTTC
TRBJ2-6	TRBD1	NA	TRBV4-1	CASSPGQGISGANVLTF	TGCGCCAGCAGCCCCGGACAGGGAATCTCTGGGGCCAACGTCCTGACTTTC
TRBJ1-2	NA	NA	TRBV3-1/TRBV3-2	CASSQESRGGYGYTF	TGTGCCAGCAGCCAAGAATCCAGGGGTGGGTATGGCTACACCTTC
TRBJ2-7	NA	once	TRBV9	CASSTGYEQYF	TGTGCCAGCAGCACCGGGTACGAGCAGTACTTC